Following are 28 T cell receptor beta chains from one sample sequenced in a study of cytomegalovirus exposure and HLA in healthy donors. Researchers ran the PCR with 60 Vbeta and 13 Jbeta primers. Clones were sequenced by immunoSEQ multiplex PCR, and TCRdb holds only the in-frame ones, with some missing. Here the sample spans tens of thousands of clones, 70% to 75% being singletons. Sequencing was done on a sample of PBMCs. Receptors were obtained from a woman aged 25-40 years in good health and CMV-seropositive.

The rearrangement links TRBV5-4 to TRBJ2-7; 7 nucleotides agree with TRBD1. V dropped 4 bases and J dropped 7; count of bases not matched to a gene: 14. This CDR3 has 15 amino acids. Germline V gene sequence: CDR1 SGHNT, CDR2 YYREEE (reference sequence). Written as DNA, the CDR3 is TGTGCCAGCAGCCGGGGACAGCCGTCCTACGAAGAGCAGTACTTC. This encodes CASSRGQPSYEEQYF.

The chain uses TRBV15 and TRBJ1-4; no reliable D call. There are 17 residues in the CDR3. V gave up 0 bases and J gave up 0 bases, with 11 bases separating them. Per germline, CDR1 LNHNV and CDR2 YYDKDF (reference sequence). CDR3 nucleotides: TGTGCCACCAGCAGAGATTTCCAGGCCGCAACTAATGAAAAACTGTTTTTT. This codes for CATSRDFQAATNEKLFF.

The chain is built from TRBV7-7 and TRBJ2-1; 7 nucleotides align to TRBD2. The CDR3 is 13 amino acids. Germline trimming cut 5 bases from V and 9 bases from J; bases unmatched to any gene: 7. The germline CDR1 and CDR2 sequences are SSHAT and FNYEAQ (reference sequence). The chain's CDR3 is CASSLGREGEQFF. The CDR3 bases are TGTGCCAGCAGCCTAGGCAGGGAGGGTGAGCAGTTCTTC.

This chain uses TRBV5-4 with TRBJ1-5; perhaps TRBD1 as D (6 bases). Germline V gene lookup returns CDR1 SGHNT and CDR2 YYREEE (reference sequence). Between the trimmed V and J ends, which lost 5 bases and 5 bases, there was a span of 11 bases. The CDR3 sequence is 13 residues long. DNA for the CDR3: TGTGCCAGCAGGGGGGGGCGGGATCAGCCCCAGCATTTT. Translation gives CASRGGRDQPQHF. Full variable domain (outside the CDR3, taken from reference TRBV5-4 and TRBJ1-5): ETGVTQSPTHLIKTRGQQVTLRCSSQSGHNTVSWYQQALGQGPQFIFQYYREEENGRGNFPPRFSGLQFPNYSSELNVNALELDDSALYLCASRGGRDQPQHFGDGTRLSIL.

The chain's CDR3 is CASSQAGLSGRAFF. CDR3 DNA: TGCGCCAGCAGCCAGGCGGGACTTTCAGGCCGAGCTTTCTTT. This chain links TRBV4-1 with TRBJ1-1, with a tentative D call TRBD1 (5 bases). The V gene lost 3 bases and the J gene lost 10 bases, with 18 bases spanning the gap. CDR1 is MGHRA, CDR2 YSYEKL, per germline. The CDR3 is made up of 14 amino acids.

CDR3 DNA: TGTGCCAGCAGCCAATTTGGTCAGTCGGGCACTGAAGCTTTCTTT. This gives the protein CASSQFGQSGTEAFF. V usage is TRBV16 and J usage is TRBJ1-1; D is uncertain. The germline V gene has CDR1 KGHSY and CDR2 FQNENV. The CDR3 is made up of 15 amino acids. V lost 1 base, J lost 4 bases, and 13 bases lay in between.

The rearrangement uses TRBV15 and TRBJ1-2, with D maybe TRBD1 (6 bases). Trimming took 1 base from V and 5 from J, leaving 17 bases between them. The CDR3 extends over 16 amino acids. Per the germline V gene, CDR1 is LNHNV and CDR2 is YYDKDF (reference sequence). CDR3 amino acids: CATSRALGQSRYGYTF. The CDR3 nucleotides read TGTGCCACCAGCAGAGCATTGGGACAAAGTCGTTATGGCTACACCTTC.

The chain is built from TRBV7-2 and TRBJ2-3; maybe TRBD2 (6 bases). Deletions cut 7 bases from V and 3 bases from J, with 17 bases between. The CDR3 has 15 residues. From germline, CDR1 is SGHTA and CDR2 FQGNSA. CDR3 sequence reads: CASTQGGRRTDTQYF. In nucleotides, the CDR3 is TGTGCCAGCACCCAGGGAGGTAGAAGGACAGATACGCAGTATTTT.

This chain uses TRBV14 with TRBJ1-2; tentatively, D is TRBD1 (5 bases). V was clipped by 4 bases and J by 5 bases, with 17 bases between them. This CDR3 is built from 15 residues. Germline values: CDR1 SGHDN, CDR2 FVKESK. For the CDR3, the DNA is TGTGCCAGCAGCCCTACGATAGAGGGGAGGTATGGCTACACCTTC. Protein: CASSPTIEGRYGYTF.

The V gene is TRBV18, the J gene TRBJ2-7; 7 bases are a match to TRBD1. V dropped 3 bases and J dropped 2; count of bases not matched to a gene: 4. Germline CDR1 is KGHSH and CDR2 is LQKENI. The CDR3 consists of 14 residues. In DNA form, the CDR3 reads TGTGCCAGCTCACCCTCGCAGGGGGCCTACGAGCAGTACTTC. Its protein is CASSPSQGAYEQYF. Variable domain in full (rest from reference TRBV18 and TRBJ2-7): NAGVMQNPRHLVRRRGQEARLRCSPMKGHSHVYWYRQLPEEGLKFMVYLQKENIIDESGMPKERFSAEFPKEGPSILRIQQVVRGDSAAYFCASSPSQGAYEQYFGPGTRLTVT.

The J gene is TRBJ2-6, the V gene TRBV6-1; D perhaps matches TRBD1 (6 bases). This CDR3 comprises 18 residues. Trimming took off 4 bases at V and 3 bases at J, with 19 bases between the two ends. Germline V gives CDR1 MNHNS, CDR2 SASEGT. The CDR3 loop is CASSVGSGVFFGANVLTF. Here the CDR3 DNA reads TGTGCCAGCAGTGTTGGCTCAGGGGTGTTTTTTGGGGCCAACGTCCTGACTTTC.

The V gene is TRBV10-1, the J gene TRBJ2-3; 8 bases map to TRBD2. J gave up 2 bases and V 6 bases, and 13 bases lay outside the gene matches. The length of the CDR3 is 17 residues. CDR1 and CDR2 (germline): WNHNN, SYGVQD (reference sequence). Here the CDR3 DNA reads TGCGCCAGCAGGGGAAATAGCGGGACCTCCATCACAGATACGCAGTATTTT. Protein: CASRGNSGTSITDTQYF.

This chain joins TRBV4-2 and TRBJ2-1; 8 nucleotides agree with TRBD2. CDR1 is LGHNA and CDR2 is YNFKEQ in the germline V gene. CDR3 length: 17 amino acids. V shed 0 bases, J shed 1 base, and the junction held 5 bases outside the gene matches. In DNA, the CDR3 is TGTGCCAGCAGCCAAGATCAAGGGACTAGTTCCTACAATGAGCAGTTCTTC. The encoded protein is CASSQDQGTSSYNEQFF.

The genes are TRBV6-5 and TRBJ2-3; 8 bases fit TRBD2. J was trimmed by 4 bases and V by 5 bases; bases with no gene match: 8. This CDR3 is 15 amino acids long. Germline assignment: CDR1 MNHEY and CDR2 SVGAGI. The CDR3 sequence: CASSQSAGAADTQYF. The CDR3 DNA is TGTGCCAGCAGTCAGTCAGCGGGAGCGGCAGATACGCAGTATTTT.

The gene calls are TRBV27 and TRBJ1-5; D remains ambiguous. Germline CDR1 and CDR2: MNHEY and SMNVEV (reference sequence). V was cut by 3 bases and J by 3 bases, with 9 bases left in between. The CDR3 covers 14 residues. The DNA for the CDR3 is TGTGCCAGCAGTTTTGGAGGGTTCAATCAGCCCCAGCATTTT. It codes for CASSFGGFNQPQHF.

The chain couples TRBV5-6 to TRBJ1-2; 7 positions agree with TRBD1. CDR3 length: 14 amino acids. Per the germline V gene, CDR1 is SGHDT and CDR2 is YYEEEE. J gave up 2 bases and V 4 bases, and 5 bases lay outside the gene matches. The CDR3 is CASSGTDRNYGYTF. CDR3 DNA sequence: TGTGCCAGCAGCGGAACGGACAGGAACTATGGCTACACCTTC. Variable domain in full (rest from reference TRBV5-6 and TRBJ1-2): DAGVTQSPTHLIKTRGQQVTLRCSPKSGHDTVSWYQQALGQGPQFIFQYYEEEERQRGNFPDRFSGHQFPNYSSELNVNALLLGDSALYLCASSGTDRNYGYTFGSGTRLTVV.

The chain links TRBV30 to TRBJ2-7; D possibly corresponds to TRBD1 (5 bases). The ends were cut back, 2 bases at V and 6 bases at J, with 14 bases in the middle. Germline CDR1 reads GTSNPN; CDR2 reads SVGIG (reference sequence). The CDR3 covers 13 residues. CDR3 DNA sequence: TGTGCCTGGAGTCCCCAGGGAATCGGCGAGCAGTACTTC. Translated, it gives CAWSPQGIGEQYF.

This chain connects TRBV28 to TRBJ2-5; D gene ambiguous. Trimming cost V 5 bases and J 5 bases, with 9 bases left between them. Germline loops: CDR1 MDHEN, CDR2 SYDVKM. The CDR3 contains 12 residues. The CDR3 loop is CASSGVRETQYF. CDR3 DNA: TGTGCCAGCAGTGGAGTACGGGAGACCCAGTACTTC.

The genes are TRBV7-9 and TRBJ2-1; 9 bases map to TRBD2. V dropped 5 bases and J dropped 4; count of bases not matched to a gene: 9. CDR1 SEHNR and CDR2 FQNEAQ come from the germline V gene (reference sequence). CDR3 length: 16 residues. The CDR3 nucleotides are TGTGCCAGCAGCCCTTTGCTAGCGGGAATATACAATGAGCAGTTCTTC. This translates into CASSPLLAGIYNEQFF.

This clone has a single count. V gene TRBV25-1 combines with J gene TRBJ1-5, with 9 nucleotides matching TRBD1. CDR3 length: 14 amino acids. Trimming removed 9 bases from V and 3 bases from J; junction bases left unmatched: 6. The germline gives CDR1 MGHDK, CDR2 SYGVNS. This chain's CDR3 is CASSGTGNNQPQHF. The CDR3, as DNA: TGTGCCAGTTCCGGGACAGGGAACAATCAGCCCCAGCATTTT. Supplemented by reference TRBV25-1 and TRBJ1-5, the full variable domain reads EADIYQTPRYLVIGTGKKITLECSQTMGHDKMYWYQQDPGMELHLIHYSYGVNSTEKGDLSSESTVSRIRTEHFPLTLESARPSHTSQYLCASSGTGNNQPQHFGDGTRLSIL.

The chain combines TRBV4-1 with TRBJ2-2, with 8 nucleotides matching TRBD2. Trimming took 1 base from V and 2 from J; bases not matched to a gene: 6. Germline assignment: CDR1 MGHRA and CDR2 YSYEKL. The CDR3 sequence is 17 residues long. CDR3 residues: CASSQGWTSPNTGELFF. In DNA, the CDR3 is TGCGCCAGCAGCCAAGGTTGGACTAGCCCTAACACCGGGGAGCTGTTTTTT.

The rearrangement joins TRBV30 to TRBJ2-6; D is uncertain. Germline CDR1 and CDR2: GTSNPN and SVGIG (reference sequence). The ends were cut back, 0 bases at V and 6 bases at J, with 9 bases in the middle. This CDR3 spans 14 amino acids. CDR3 nucleotides: TGTGCCTGGAGTGTAACTTTTGTGGCCAACGTCCTGACTTTC. This sequence encodes CAWSVTFVANVLTF.

This clone has a single count. The chain links TRBV5-6 to TRBJ1-1; D ambiguous. The CDR3 has 15 amino acids. Germline V gene lookup returns CDR1 SGHDT and CDR2 YYEEEE. The V gene lost 2 bases and the J gene lost 2 bases, with 13 bases spanning the gap. CDR3 region: CASSFSPPPNTEAFF. The DNA of the CDR3 is TGTGCCAGCAGCTTCAGTCCTCCCCCCAACACTGAAGCTTTCTTT.

The chain is built from TRBV10-1 and TRBJ1-2; no definite D call. Trimming removed 0 bases from V and 2 bases from J, with 7 bases in between. The germline V gene encodes CDR1 WNHNN and CDR2 SYGVQD (reference sequence). The CDR3 contains 14 residues. The CDR3 is CASSESGGNYGYTF. The CDR3 DNA is TGCGCCAGCAGTGAGTCGGGAGGAAACTATGGCTACACCTTC.

This chain links TRBV30 with TRBJ2-5; D may be TRBD2 (6 bases). The CDR3 is 13 amino acids. Germline V CDR1 and CDR2: GTSNPN, SVGIG (reference sequence). V lost 3 bases to trimming and J lost 11 bases, with 19 bases between them. In DNA, the CDR3 is TGTGCCTGGAGCCTCCCGAATTACCGGGAGCAGTACTTC. Protein product: CAWSLPNYREQYF.

The chain joins TRBV5-1 to TRBJ1-1; D is perhaps TRBD1 (5 bases). The CDR3 contains 14 residues. Trimming cost V 0 bases and J 4 bases, with 10 bases left between them. In germline, CDR1 is SGHRS, CDR2 YFSETQ. As DNA, the CDR3 is TGCGCCAGCAGCTTGGCCGGGGGGGGCACTGAAGCTTTCTTT. Translation: CASSLAGGGTEAFF.

The chain couples TRBV28 to TRBJ2-5; 10 bases map to TRBD1. Unmatched junction bases numbered 6, after V lost 5 bases and J lost 0 bases. From germline, CDR1 is MDHEN and CDR2 SYDVKM. There are 16 residues in the CDR3. In DNA form, the CDR3 reads TGTGCCAGCAGTCCGACAGGGGGCGAATACCAAGAGACCCAGTACTTC. Translating gives CASSPTGGEYQETQYF.

Concerning this clone: One junction end disagrees with the germline gene, perhaps due to a read error. The genes are TRBV4-1 and TRBJ1-2; D is undetermined. This CDR3 has 15 residues. Germline assignment: CDR1 MGHRA and CDR2 YSYEKL. The CDR3, as DNA: TGCGCCAGCAGTCAAGACCCCACAGATCTCTATGGCTACACCTTC. Protein product: CASSQDPTDLYGYTF.